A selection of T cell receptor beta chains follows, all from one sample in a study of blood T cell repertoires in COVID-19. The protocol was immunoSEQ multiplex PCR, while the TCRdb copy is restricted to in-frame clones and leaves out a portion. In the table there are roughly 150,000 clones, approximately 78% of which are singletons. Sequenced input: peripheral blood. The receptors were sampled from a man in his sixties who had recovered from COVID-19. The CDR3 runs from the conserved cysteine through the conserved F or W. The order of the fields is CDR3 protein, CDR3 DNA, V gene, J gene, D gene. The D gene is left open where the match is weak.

CDR3aa: CASRPQGQSGNEKLFF
CDR3nt: TGTGCCAGCCGCCCACAGGGGCAATCCGGTAATGAAAAACTGTTTTTT
v_gene: TRBV7-9
j_gene: TRBJ1-4
d_gene: TRBD1

CDR3aa: CASSRYRGQNGYTF
CDR3nt: TGTGCCAGCAGCCGCTACAGGGGGCAAAATGGCTACACCTTC
v_gene: TRBV5-8
j_gene: TRBJ1-2
d_gene: TRBD1

CDR3aa: CASSLLTGTGDTIYF
CDR3nt: TGTGCCAGCAGTTTGCTTACCGGGACAGGGGACACCATATATTTT
v_gene: TRBV28
j_gene: TRBJ1-3
d_gene: TRBD1

CDR3aa: CASSQETGAGANVLTF
CDR3nt: TGCGCCAGCAGCCAAGAGACAGGGGCTGGGGCCAACGTCCTGACTTTC
v_gene: TRBV4-3
j_gene: TRBJ2-6
d_gene: TRBD1

CDR3aa: CASSEATSGGANTGELFF
CDR3nt: TGCGCCAGCAGTGAAGCGACTAGCGGGGGCGCGAACACCGGGGAGCTGTTTTTT
v_gene: TRBV10-1
j_gene: TRBJ2-2
d_gene: TRBD2

CDR3aa: CASSPGNEQYF
CDR3nt: TGTGCCAGCAGCCCAGGGAACGAGCAGTACTTC
v_gene: TRBV5-5
j_gene: TRBJ2-7
d_gene: .

CDR3aa: CASSIAQGDNQPQHF
CDR3nt: TGTGCCAGTAGTATAGCACAGGGGGACAATCAGCCCCAGCATTTT
v_gene: TRBV19
j_gene: TRBJ1-5
d_gene: TRBD1

CDR3aa: CASSLRTSVGGTDTQYF
CDR3nt: TGTGCCAGTAGTCTCCGGACTAGCGTAGGGGGCACAGATACGCAGTATTTT
v_gene: TRBV19
j_gene: TRBJ2-3
d_gene: TRBD2

CDR3aa: CASSPIGLNSWETQYF
CDR3nt: TGTGCCAGCAGTCCTATTGGTTTGAACAGCTGGGAGACCCAGTACTTC
v_gene: TRBV6-6
j_gene: TRBJ2-5
d_gene: .

CDR3aa: CASSEDRVSYEQYF
CDR3nt: TGTGCCAGCAGTGAGGACAGGGTGTCCTACGAGCAGTACTTC
v_gene: TRBV28
j_gene: TRBJ2-7
d_gene: TRBD1

CDR3aa: CASSQGQYADTQYF
CDR3nt: TGCGCCAGCAGCCAAGGGCAGTACGCAGATACGCAGTATTTT
v_gene: TRBV4-3
j_gene: TRBJ2-3
d_gene: .